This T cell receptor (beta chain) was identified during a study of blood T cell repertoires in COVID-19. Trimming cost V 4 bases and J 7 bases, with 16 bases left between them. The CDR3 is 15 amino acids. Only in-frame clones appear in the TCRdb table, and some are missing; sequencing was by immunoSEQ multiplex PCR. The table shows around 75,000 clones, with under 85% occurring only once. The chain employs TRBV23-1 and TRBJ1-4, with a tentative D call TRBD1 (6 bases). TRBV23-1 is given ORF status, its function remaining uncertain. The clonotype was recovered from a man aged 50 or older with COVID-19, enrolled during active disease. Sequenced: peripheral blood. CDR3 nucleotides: TGCGCCAGCAGTCCCACGCACAGGGAAGGTGAAAAACTGTTTTTT. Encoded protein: CASSPTHREGEKLFF.